This TCR beta chain derives from a study of early T cells in non-severe SARS-CoV-2 infection. Looking at the study overall: Investigators sequenced bulk RNA drawn from unsorted whole blood, and chains remained unpaired. Study observations and caveats: VDJdb matching skewed toward anti-spike CD8 responses, missing private and CD4 specificities.

The germline V and J ends were trimmed by 0 bases and 4 bases, with 10 bases remaining between them. The germline gives CDR1 MNHEY, CDR2 SMNVEV (reference sequence). The CDR3 is 14 amino acids. Attachment of unique molecular identifiers to individual cDNA molecules was performed. TCRdb used MiXCR to reprocess the 5' RACE reads, holding one entry per CDR3 protein. Of around 35,000 distinct CDR3 sequences in the sample, 5.9% were seen once. The table lists this clonotype with many counts. Its antigen remains unknown. Source material: whole blood. The rearrangement joins TRBV27 to TRBJ2-7, with D tentatively TRBD1 (6 bases). This TCR was recovered from an adult who was a healthcare worker with PCR-confirmed SARS-CoV-2 infection or an uninfected control (not recorded which). CDR3 amino acids: CASSLSGASYEQYF. CDR3 DNA sequence: TGTGCCAGCAGTTTATCGGGGGCGTCTTACGAGCAGTACTTC.